The 4 T cell receptor beta chains below all came from one sample that was sequenced in a study of OX40 agonist ivuxolimab in advanced cancers. Generated by immunoSEQ multiplex PCR, the TCRdb table keeps only in-frame clones and is missing some. The repertoire consists of 65,000 to 95,000 clones, with around nine tenths occurring once and the leading ten covering approximately 0.71%. The sequencing used CD4+ or CD8+ T cells sorted from blood, collected in a trial of the OX40 agonist ivuxolimab. The receptors come from an adult with an advanced solid tumor such as melanoma, head and neck, liver or kidney cancer.

This rearrangement joins TRBV28 to TRBJ2-2; tentatively, D is TRBD2 (7 bases). The CDR3 loop spans 15 amino acids. The V gene lost 7 bases and the J gene lost 2 bases, with 14 bases spanning the gap. Germline V gives CDR1 MDHEN, CDR2 SYDVKM. This CDR3 is CASTRGGANTGELFF. Here the CDR3 DNA reads TGTGCCAGCACTAGGGGGGGCGCCAACACCGGGGAGCTGTTTTTT. The variable domain in full, with the rest retrieved from reference TRBV28 and TRBJ2-2, is DVKVTQSSRYLVKRTGEKVFLECVQDMDHENMFWYRQDPGLGLRLIYFSYDVKMKEKGDIPEGYSVSREKKERFSLILESASTNQTSMYLCASTRGGANTGELFFGEGSRLTVL.

The genes are TRBV2 and TRBJ2-7; a weak D match, TRBD2 (6 bases). Germline V gene data show CDR1 as SNHLY and CDR2 as FYNNEI. V was pared by 10 bases and J by 3 bases, with 10 bases between. This CDR3 comprises 11 residues. The CDR3 sequence is CANRENYEQYF. The CDR3 nucleotides read TGTGCCAACCGGGAGAACTACGAGCAGTACTTC.

This clone was picked up a small number of times. J is TRBJ2-3 and V is TRBV6-5; the D is unclear. CDR3 size: 15 residues. V was shortened by 8 bases and J by 0 bases, with 15 bases between the two germline ends. The germline V gene has CDR1 MNHEY and CDR2 SVGAGI. The CDR3 here is CASGNGYTSTDTQYF. CDR3 sequence (DNA): TGTGCCAGCGGAAACGGGTATACTAGCACAGATACGCAGTATTTT.

This clone was recorded only once. The rearrangement uses TRBV7-9 and TRBJ1-1, with D unclear. This CDR3 has 13 residues. V lost 5 bases to trimming and J lost 4 bases, with 11 bases between them. From germline, CDR1 is SEHNR and CDR2 FQNEAQ (reference sequence). CDR3 nucleotides: TGTGCCAGCAGCATTCCATGGGGCACTGAAGCTTTCTTT. Its translation is CASSIPWGTEAFF.